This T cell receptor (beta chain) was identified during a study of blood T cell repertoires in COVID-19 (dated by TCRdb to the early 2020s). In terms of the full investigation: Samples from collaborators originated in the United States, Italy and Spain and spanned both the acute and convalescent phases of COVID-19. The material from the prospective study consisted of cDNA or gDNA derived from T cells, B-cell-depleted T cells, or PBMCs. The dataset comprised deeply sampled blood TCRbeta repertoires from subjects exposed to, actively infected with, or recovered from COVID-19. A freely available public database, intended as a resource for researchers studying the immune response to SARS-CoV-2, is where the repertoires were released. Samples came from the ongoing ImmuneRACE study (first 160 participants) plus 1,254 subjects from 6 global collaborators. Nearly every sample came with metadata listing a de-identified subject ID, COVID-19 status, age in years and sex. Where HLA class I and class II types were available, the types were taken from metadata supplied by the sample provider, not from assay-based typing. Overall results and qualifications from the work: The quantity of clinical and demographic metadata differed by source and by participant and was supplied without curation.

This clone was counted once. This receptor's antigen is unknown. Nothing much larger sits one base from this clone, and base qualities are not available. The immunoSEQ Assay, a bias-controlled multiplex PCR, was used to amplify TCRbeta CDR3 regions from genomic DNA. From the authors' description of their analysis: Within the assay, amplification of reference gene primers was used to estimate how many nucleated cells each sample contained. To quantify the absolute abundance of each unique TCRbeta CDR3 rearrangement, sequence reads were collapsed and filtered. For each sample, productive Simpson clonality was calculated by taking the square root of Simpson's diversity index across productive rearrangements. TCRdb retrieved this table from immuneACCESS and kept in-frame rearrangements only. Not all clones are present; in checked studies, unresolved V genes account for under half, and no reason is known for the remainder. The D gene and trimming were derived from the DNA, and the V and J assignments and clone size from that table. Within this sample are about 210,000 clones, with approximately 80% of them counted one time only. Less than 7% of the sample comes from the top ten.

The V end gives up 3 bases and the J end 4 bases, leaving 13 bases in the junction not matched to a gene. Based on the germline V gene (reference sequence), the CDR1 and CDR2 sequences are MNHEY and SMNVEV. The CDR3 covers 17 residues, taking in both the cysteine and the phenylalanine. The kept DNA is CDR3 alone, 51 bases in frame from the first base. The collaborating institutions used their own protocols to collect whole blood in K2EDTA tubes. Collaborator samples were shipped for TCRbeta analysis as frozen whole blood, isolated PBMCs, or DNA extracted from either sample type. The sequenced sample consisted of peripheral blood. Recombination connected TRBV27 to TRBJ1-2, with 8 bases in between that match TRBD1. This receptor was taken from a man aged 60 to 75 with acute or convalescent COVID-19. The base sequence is TGTGCCAGCAGTTTTACCTACCCGACAGGGGAAGTCTATGGCTACACCTTC. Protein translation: CASSFTYPTGEVYGYTF.